What follows is one T cell receptor beta chain and its context. The sample belongs to a study of T cell clonotyping in hematopoietic cell transplantation. Study in general: Cytoreduction preceded collection of pretransplant recipient samples.

The repertoire was sequenced with immunoSEQ multiplex PCR; TCRdb's copy has only in-frame clones and lacks some. The sample consists of 25,000 to 35,000 clones, roughly 71% of them appearing once. As for time point: recipient sample about 28 days before transplant, after cytoreduction. The germline gives CDR1 SQVTM, CDR2 ANQGSEA. The CDR3 is made up of 12 amino acids. V was trimmed by 7 bases and J by 1 base, leaving 11 bases between them. This TCR was recovered from a man in his forties or fifties with myelodysplastic syndrome. Some clones in this sample may be carry-over from other donors' samples. This specimen consisted of peripheral blood mononuclear cells, obtained before stem cell transplant. The rearrangement joins TRBV29-1 to TRBJ2-7; D uncertain. The DNA of the CDR3 is TGCAGCGCCCGAATCGGTTCCTACGAGCAGTACTTC. Protein sequence: CSARIGSYEQYF.